The clone carrying this TCR beta chain was observed a few times. The entry originates in a study of cytomegalovirus exposure and HLA in healthy donors. Study-level background: Within the Caucasian-associated ancestry cluster were around 80% of the 398 genotyped donors.

The CDR3 sequence is 13 residues long. V was pared by 6 bases and J by 4 bases, with 12 bases between. CDR1 LNHDA and CDR2 SQIVND come from the germline V gene (reference sequence). Use of 60 Vbeta and 13 Jbeta primers characterized the PCR. Measured with immunoSEQ multiplex PCR; TCRdb has only the in-frame clones, and not every one. The sample lists about 120,000 clones; over 9.5% were seen once. Material for sequencing was PBMCs. The J gene is TRBJ1-1, the V gene TRBV19; D is unclear. This TCR was recovered from a woman aged 18 to 35 in good health and CMV-seropositive. The chain's CDR3 is CASSPDWATEAFF. The CDR3 DNA reads as TGTGCCAGTAGCCCCGATTGGGCCACTGAAGCTTTCTTT.